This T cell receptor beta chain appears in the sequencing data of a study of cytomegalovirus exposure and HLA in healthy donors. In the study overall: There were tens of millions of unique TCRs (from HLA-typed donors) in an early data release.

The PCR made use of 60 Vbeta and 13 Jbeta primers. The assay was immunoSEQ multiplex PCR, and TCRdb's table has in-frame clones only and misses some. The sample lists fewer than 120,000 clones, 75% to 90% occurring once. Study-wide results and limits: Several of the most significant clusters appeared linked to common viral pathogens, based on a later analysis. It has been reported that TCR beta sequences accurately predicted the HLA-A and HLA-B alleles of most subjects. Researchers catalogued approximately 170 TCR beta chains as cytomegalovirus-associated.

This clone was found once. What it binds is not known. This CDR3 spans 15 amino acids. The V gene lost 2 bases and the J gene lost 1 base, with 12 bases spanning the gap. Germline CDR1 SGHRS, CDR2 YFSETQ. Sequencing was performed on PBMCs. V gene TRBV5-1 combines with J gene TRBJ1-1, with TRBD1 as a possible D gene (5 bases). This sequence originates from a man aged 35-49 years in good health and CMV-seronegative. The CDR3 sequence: CASSLELDRNTEAFF. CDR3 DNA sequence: TGCGCCAGCAGCTTAGAGTTAGACAGGAACACTGAAGCTTTCTTT. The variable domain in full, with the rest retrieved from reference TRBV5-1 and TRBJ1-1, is KAGVTQTPRYLIKTRGQQVTLSCSPISGHRSVSWYQQTPGQGLQFLFEYFSETQRNKGNFPGRFSGRQFSNSRSEMNVSTLELGDSALYLCASSLELDRNTEAFFGQGTRLTVV.